The sequence of this TCR beta chain was determined in a study of shared clonotypes between healthy human individuals. Overall study: In total, the donors were two women and a few men aged 18 to 49.

General study findings and limits: Memory subsets generally showed lower estimated richness than naive subsets. The study found about 5% of naive CD4 clonotypes shared across several donors. Rarefaction showed that sequencing of sorted subsets was incomplete (despite large depth).

Of note for this clone: Its matching antigen is unknown.

The assay was immunoSEQ multiplex PCR, and TCRdb's table has in-frame clones only and misses some. The top ten clones hold 0.95% to 1.5% of a sample with about 1.5 million clones, around 97% of them seen once. V lost 2 bases and J 0 bases, leaving 11 bases between the germline ends. The germline gives CDR1 SGHDT, CDR2 YYEEEE. This CDR3 contains 16 residues. The chain joins TRBV5-6 to TRBJ2-2, with no clear D. The receptor comes from a man aged 25 to 45 in good health. Sequences were obtained from naive CD4+ T cells sorted from blood. Noted subset: CD45RA+ positively selected. CDR3: CASSFLWGPNTGELFF. The DNA of the CDR3 is TGTGCCAGCAGCTTTTTATGGGGTCCGAACACCGGGGAGCTGTTTTTT.